A selection of T cell receptor beta chains follows, all from one sample in a study of blood T cell repertoires in COVID-19. The assay was immunoSEQ multiplex PCR, and TCRdb's table has in-frame clones only and misses some. In the table there are some 200,000 clones, about 90% of which are singletons. Sequenced input: peripheral blood. All receptors come from a man aged 30 to 45 with acute or convalescent COVID-19. The CDR3 runs from the conserved cysteine through the conserved F or W. A D gene is named only where the DNA matches it firmly. Some rows mark clone size as missing; the rest say once, few, many or name a class of expanded clone.

- - TRBJ2-7 TRBV5-1 TGCGCCAGCACCATAGGGGGATACTACGAGCAGTACTTC CASTIGGYYEQYF
- TRBD2 TRBJ2-7 TRBV6-1 TGTGCCAGCAGTGAACTAGCGGGAGGATTTATGGCCTACGAGCAGTACTTC CASSELAGGFMAYEQYF
- - TRBJ1-6 TRBV3-1/TRBV3-2 TGTGCCAGCAGCCGGGACTTTTCCAATTCACCCCTCCACTTT CASSRDFSNSPLHF
once - TRBJ2-1 TRBV5-1 TGCGCCAGCAGCCCGGGGTTGAACCGGGGGGCGAGTTTTCGTGAGCAGTTCTTC CASSPGLNRGASFREQFF
few TRBD1 TRBJ1-6 TRBV9 TGTGCCAGCAGCGTATGGGGGGACAGGGGCTCACCCCTCCACTTT CASSVWGDRGSPLHF
- - TRBJ2-7 TRBV6-5 TGTGCCAGCAGTTACTCTCAGGGATCTGCTAGGGAGCAGTACTTC CASSYSQGSAREQYF
- - TRBJ1-5 TRBV27 TGTGCCAGCAGTTTAAGTAGGACTAATCAGCCCCAGCATTTT CASSLSRTNQPQHF
- - TRBJ2-7 TRBV6-5 TGTGCCAGCAGTTACTCGGTAGGGGACTCCTACGAGCAGTACTTC CASSYSVGDSYEQYF
- - TRBJ2-5 TRBV2 TGTGCCAGCGGCTTGAGGGGGGGATCAGAGACCCAGTACTTC CASGLRGGSETQYF
- - TRBJ1-1 TRBV6-2/TRBV6-3 TGTGCCAGCAGTTACATAGCGTGGGGCACTGAAGCTTTCTTT CASSYIAWGTEAFF
- TRBD2 TRBJ2-5 TRBV7-6 TGTGCCAGCAGATTGAGCGGGAGCTCGGTAGAGACCCAGTACTTC CASRLSGSSVETQYF
- TRBD1 TRBJ1-2 TRBV6-6 TGTGCCAGCAGACCGACAGGGACTAACTATGGCTACACCTTC CASRPTGTNYGYTF
- TRBD1 TRBJ2-1 TRBV6-5 TGTGCCAGCAGCCCCGACAGGGGATCTGCCAATGAGCAGTTCTTC CASSPDRGSANEQFF
- - TRBJ2-3 TRBV5-5 TGTGCCAGCAGCTTGTGGGCAGAAACAGATACGCAGTATTTT CASSLWAETDTQYF
- - TRBJ2-1 TRBV19 TGTGCCAGTAGTACCTCCAGGGTCCTGGACATCAATGAGCAGTTCTTC CASSTSRVLDINEQFF
- TRBD2 TRBJ2-1 TRBV5-1 TGCGCCAGCAGCTTGGAATCCGGGACTAGCGGGAGGGTTAGCTACAATGAGCAGTTCTTC CASSLESGTSGRVSYNEQFF
- - TRBJ2-5 TRBV28 TGTGCCAGCAGACTTATGGGCAGGGGAAAACAAGAGACCCAGTACTTC CASRLMGRGKQETQYF
- - TRBJ1-5 TRBV6-1 TGTGCCAGCAGTGAAGATCGGTTCTGGCCCCAGCATTTT CASSEDRFWPQHF
- TRBD1 TRBJ2-7 TRBV11-2 TGTGCCAGCAGCTTAAGGGACAGGGAGTACGAGCAGTACTTC CASSLRDREYEQYF
once TRBD2 TRBJ2-7 TRBV10-2 TGCGCCAGCAGAGGACTAGCGGGGGGCCCCTACGAGCAGTACTTC CASRGLAGGPYEQYF
once TRBD2 TRBJ2-7 TRBV5-1 TGCGCCAGCAGTGGTACGGGAGGGGAGCAGTACTTC CASSGTGGEQYF
- - TRBJ2-7 TRBV29-1 TGCAGCGTTGGGAGCCACGAGCAGTACTTC CSVGSHEQYF
few - TRBJ1-2 TRBV28 TGTGCCACCAACGAAGAGTTTAACTATGGCTACACCTTC CATNEEFNYGYTF
- TRBD2 TRBJ2-1 TRBV5-1 TGCGCCAGCAGCAGCGGGGGGCTCTCCTACAATGAGCAGTTCTTC CASSSGGLSYNEQFF
- - TRBJ1-1 TRBV6-5 TGTGCCAGCAGTTACTCAGCAGGGTGGAACACTGAAGCTTTCTTT CASSYSAGWNTEAFF
- - TRBJ2-7 TRBV12-3/TRBV12-4 TGTGCCAGCAGTCCGGGTAGGTGGTACGAGCAGTACTTC CASSPGRWYEQYF
- TRBD1 TRBJ1-3 TRBV5-1 TGCGCCAGCAGCTCAACTCCCCCGGGACAGGGGGATAACACCATATATTTT CASSSTPPGQGDNTIYF
- - TRBJ1-5 TRBV19 TGTGCCAGTAGTCTAAGTATTAGCAATCAGCCCCAGCATTTT CASSLSISNQPQHF
- TRBD1 TRBJ2-2 TRBV6-5 TGTGCCAGCAGGATCCAGGGGGCGCTTCCCGGGGAGCTGTTTTTT CASRIQGALPGELFF